This T cell receptor (beta chain) emerged from a study of cytomegalovirus exposure and HLA in healthy donors. Study observations and caveats: A few CMV-associated chains were confirmed in vitro to be specific for CMV antigens. Some V segments, including TRBV6-2 and TRBV6-3, were excluded as indistinguishable. Reportedly, diagnosis of cytomegalovirus status by the classifier showed high specificity and sensitivity. Segments of the TCR beta V type were, in most cases, productive about 87% or about 30% of the time in an earlier analysis.

Both 60 Vbeta primers and 13 Jbeta primers went into the PCR. The repertoire was sequenced with immunoSEQ multiplex PCR; TCRdb's copy has only in-frame clones and lacks some. The sample has more than 150,000 clones; roughly 77% are singletons. The germline CDR1 and CDR2 sequences are SEHNR and FQNEAQ (reference sequence). The junction had 7 bases not matched to a gene; V was cut back by 5 bases and J by 4 bases. The CDR3 totals 14 residues. This clone was counted only a few times. The antigen remains undetermined. The clonotype comes from a woman aged 40 to 50 in good health and CMV-seropositive. The chain joins TRBV7-9 to TRBJ1-2; the match to TRBD1 covers 7 bases. Specimen: PBMCs. The CDR3 reads CASSPRDSLYGYTF. The CDR3 DNA reads as TGTGCCAGCAGCCCCCGGGACAGCCTCTATGGCTACACCTTC.